This T cell receptor beta chain originates from a study of T cell changes during pregnancy in multiple sclerosis. TCRdb keeps only in-frame clones here, not all; method: immunoSEQ multiplex PCR. The sample consists of 100,000 or so clones, 90% to 95% of them appearing once. J lost 5 bases, V lost 5 bases, and 6 bases had no gene match. There are 13 residues in the CDR3. Germline V lookup: CDR1 LGHNA, CDR2 YNFKEQ. This clone appeared a few times. This chain links TRBV4-2 with TRBJ2-7; 7 nucleotides match TRBD1. Sequencing was performed on peripheral blood, taken in the third trimester of pregnancy. The source of this sequence is a female donor with multiple sclerosis, enrolled in a pregnancy study. The CDR3 region is CASSATGNDEQYF. The CDR3 bases are TGTGCCAGCAGCGCGACAGGGAACGACGAGCAGTACTTC.